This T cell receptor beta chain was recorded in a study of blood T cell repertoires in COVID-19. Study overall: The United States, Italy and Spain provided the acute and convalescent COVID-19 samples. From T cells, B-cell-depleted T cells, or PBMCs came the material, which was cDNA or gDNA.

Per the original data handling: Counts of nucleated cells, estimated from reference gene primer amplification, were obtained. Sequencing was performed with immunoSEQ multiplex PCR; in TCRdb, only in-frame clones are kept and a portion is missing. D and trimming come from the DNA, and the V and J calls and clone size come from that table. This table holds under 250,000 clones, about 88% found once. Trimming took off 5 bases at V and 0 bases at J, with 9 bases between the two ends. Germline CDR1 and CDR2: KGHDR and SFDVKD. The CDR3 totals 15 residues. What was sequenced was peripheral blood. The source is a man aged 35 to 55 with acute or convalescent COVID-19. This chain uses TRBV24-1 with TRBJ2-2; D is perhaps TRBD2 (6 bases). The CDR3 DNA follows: TGTGCCACCAGTGTAGGGACTCCGAACACCGGGGAGCTGTTTTTT. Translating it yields CATSVGTPNTGELFF.